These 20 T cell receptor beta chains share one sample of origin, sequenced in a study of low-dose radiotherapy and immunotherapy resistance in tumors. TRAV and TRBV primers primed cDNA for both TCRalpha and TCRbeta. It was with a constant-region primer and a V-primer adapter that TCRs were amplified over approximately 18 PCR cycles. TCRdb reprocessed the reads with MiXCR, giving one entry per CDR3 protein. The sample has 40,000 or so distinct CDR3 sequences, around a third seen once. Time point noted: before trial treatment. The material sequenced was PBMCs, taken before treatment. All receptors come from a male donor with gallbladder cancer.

This chain's CDR3 is CASSLLGVQNEKLFF. CDR3 DNA sequence: TGCGCCAGCAGCTTGTTGGGGGTCCAAAATGAAAAACTGTTTTTT. This rearrangement joins TRBV5-1 to TRBJ1-4, with a weak D call TRBD1 (5 bases). V was clipped by 1 base and J by 5 bases, with 12 bases between them. This CDR3 contains 15 residues. Germline assignment: CDR1 SGHRS and CDR2 YFSETQ. Based on the CDR3 plus reference TRBV5-1 and TRBJ1-4, the full variable domain is KAGVTQTPRYLIKTRGQQVTLSCSPISGHRSVSWYQQTPGQGLQFLFEYFSETQRNKGNFPGRFSGRQFSNSRSEMNVSTLELGDSALYLCASSLLGVQNEKLFFGSGTQLSVL.

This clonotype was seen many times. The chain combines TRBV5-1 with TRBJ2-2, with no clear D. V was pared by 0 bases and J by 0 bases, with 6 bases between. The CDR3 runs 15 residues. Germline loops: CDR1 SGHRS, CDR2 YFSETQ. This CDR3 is CASSLGRSNTGELFF. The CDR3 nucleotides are TGCGCCAGCAGCTTGGGACGATCGAACACCGGGGAGCTGTTTTTT.

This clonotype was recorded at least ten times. The CDR3 region is CASSYSRGVYGYTF. As DNA, the CDR3 is TGTGCCAGCAGTTACTCCCGGGGTGTCTATGGCTACACCTTC. This sequence joins TRBV6-6 and TRBJ1-2; D is uncertain. This CDR3 spans 14 amino acids. CDR1 and CDR2 from the germline V gene are MNHNY and SVGAGI (reference sequence). The germline V and J ends were trimmed by 0 bases and 4 bases, with 9 bases remaining between them.

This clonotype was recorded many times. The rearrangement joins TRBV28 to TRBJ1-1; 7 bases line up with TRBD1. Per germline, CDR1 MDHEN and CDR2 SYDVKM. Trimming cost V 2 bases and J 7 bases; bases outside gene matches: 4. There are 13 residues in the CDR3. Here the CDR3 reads CASSLGRTGEAFF. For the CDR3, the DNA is TGTGCCAGCAGTTTAGGGAGGACAGGTGAAGCTTTCTTT. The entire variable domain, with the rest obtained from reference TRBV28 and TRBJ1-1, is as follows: DVKVTQSSRYLVKRTGEKVFLECVQDMDHENMFWYRQDPGLGLRLIYFSYDVKMKEKGDIPEGYSVSREKKERFSLILESASTNQTSMYLCASSLGRTGEAFFGQGTRLTVV.

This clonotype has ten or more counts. DNA for the CDR3: TGTGCCAGCAGCCCCGGGACAGGGGACGAGCAGTACTTC. It encodes CASSPGTGDEQYF. V usage is TRBV27 and J usage is TRBJ2-7; 10 bases fit TRBD1. Germline V gene lookup returns CDR1 MNHEY and CDR2 SMNVEV (reference sequence). This CDR3 is 13 amino acids long. J gave up 5 bases and V 6 bases, and 4 bases lay outside the gene matches.

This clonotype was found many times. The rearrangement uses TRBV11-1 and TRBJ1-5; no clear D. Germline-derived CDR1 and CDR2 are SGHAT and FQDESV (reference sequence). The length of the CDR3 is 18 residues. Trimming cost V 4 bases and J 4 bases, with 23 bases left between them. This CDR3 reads CASSSQSGSDPPNQPQHF. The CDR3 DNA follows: TGTGCCAGCAGCTCCCAGTCCGGAAGCGACCCTCCTAATCAGCCCCAGCATTTT.

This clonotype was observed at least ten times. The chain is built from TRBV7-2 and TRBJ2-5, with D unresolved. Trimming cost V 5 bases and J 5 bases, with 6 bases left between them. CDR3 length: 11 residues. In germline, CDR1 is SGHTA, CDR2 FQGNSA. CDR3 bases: TGTGCCAGCAGCAAAGGGGAGACCCAGTACTTC. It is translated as CASSKGETQYF.

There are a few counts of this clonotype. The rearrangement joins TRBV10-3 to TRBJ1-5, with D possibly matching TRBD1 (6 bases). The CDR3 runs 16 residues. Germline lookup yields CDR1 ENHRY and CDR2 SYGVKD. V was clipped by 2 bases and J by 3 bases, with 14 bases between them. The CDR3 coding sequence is TGTGCCATCAGTGAGAGCAAGGACAGCAACAATCAGCCCCAGCATTTT. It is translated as CAISESKDSNNQPQHF.

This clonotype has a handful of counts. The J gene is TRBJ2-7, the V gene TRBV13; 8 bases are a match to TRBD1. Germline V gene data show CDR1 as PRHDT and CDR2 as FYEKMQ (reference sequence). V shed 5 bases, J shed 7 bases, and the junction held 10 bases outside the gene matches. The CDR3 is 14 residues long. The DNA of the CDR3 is TGTGCCAGCAGCCAGAGCCAGGGGGCGAGTGAGCAGTACTTC. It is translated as CASSQSQGASEQYF.

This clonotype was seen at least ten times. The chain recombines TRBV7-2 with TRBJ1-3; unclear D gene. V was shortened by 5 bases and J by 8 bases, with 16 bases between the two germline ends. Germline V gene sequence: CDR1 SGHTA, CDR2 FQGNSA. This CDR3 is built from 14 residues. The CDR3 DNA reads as TGTGCCAGCAGCAAAAGGCGAGGGAAGGACACCATATATTTT. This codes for CASSKRRGKDTIYF.

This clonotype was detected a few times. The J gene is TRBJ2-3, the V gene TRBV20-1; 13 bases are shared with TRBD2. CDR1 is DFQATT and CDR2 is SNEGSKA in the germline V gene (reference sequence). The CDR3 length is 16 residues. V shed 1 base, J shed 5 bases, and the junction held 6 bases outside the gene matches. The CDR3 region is CSARGTSGSLGDTQYF. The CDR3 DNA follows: TGCAGTGCTAGAGGGACTAGCGGGAGTCTAGGAGATACGCAGTATTTT.

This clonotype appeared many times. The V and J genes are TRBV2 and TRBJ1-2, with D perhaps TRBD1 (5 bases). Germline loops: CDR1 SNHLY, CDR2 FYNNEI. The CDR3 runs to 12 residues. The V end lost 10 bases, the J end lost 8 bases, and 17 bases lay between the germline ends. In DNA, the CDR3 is TGTGCCATGGGAGGGGTGCCAGCAGGCTACACCTTC. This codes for CAMGGVPAGYTF.

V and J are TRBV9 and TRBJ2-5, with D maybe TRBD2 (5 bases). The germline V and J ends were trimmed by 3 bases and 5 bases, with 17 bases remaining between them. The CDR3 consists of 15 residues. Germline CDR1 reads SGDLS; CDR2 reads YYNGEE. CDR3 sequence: CASSENALGLETQYF. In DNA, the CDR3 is TGTGCCAGCAGCGAGAACGCACTAGGTTTGGAGACCCAGTACTTC.

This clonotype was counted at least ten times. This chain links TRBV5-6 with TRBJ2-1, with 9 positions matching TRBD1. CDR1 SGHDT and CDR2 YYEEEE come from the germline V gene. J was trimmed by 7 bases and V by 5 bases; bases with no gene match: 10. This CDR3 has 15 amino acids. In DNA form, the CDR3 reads TGTGCCAGCAGTCCCACCGGGACAGGGCGTAATGAGCAGTTCTTC. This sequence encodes CASSPTGTGRNEQFF.

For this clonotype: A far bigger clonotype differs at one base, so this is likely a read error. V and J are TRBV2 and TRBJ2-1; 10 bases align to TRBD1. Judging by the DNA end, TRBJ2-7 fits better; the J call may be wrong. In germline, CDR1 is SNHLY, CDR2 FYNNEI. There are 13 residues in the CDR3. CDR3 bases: TGTGCCAGCACCCGACAGGGGGCTTCTGAGCAGTACTTC. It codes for CASTRQGASEQYF.

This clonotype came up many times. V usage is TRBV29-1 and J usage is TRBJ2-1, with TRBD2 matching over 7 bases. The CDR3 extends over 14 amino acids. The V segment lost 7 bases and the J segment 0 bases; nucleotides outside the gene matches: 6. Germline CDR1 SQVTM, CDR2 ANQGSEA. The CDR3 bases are TGCAGCGCATCCGGGGGGAGCTCCTACAATGAGCAGTTCTTC. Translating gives CSASGGSSYNEQFF.

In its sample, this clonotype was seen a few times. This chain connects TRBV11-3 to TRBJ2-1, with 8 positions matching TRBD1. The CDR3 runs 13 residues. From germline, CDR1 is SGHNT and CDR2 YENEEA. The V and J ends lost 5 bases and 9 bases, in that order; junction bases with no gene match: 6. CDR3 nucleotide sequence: TGTGCCAGCAGCCTGGGCAGGGGGCGTGAGCAGTTCTTC. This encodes CASSLGRGREQFF. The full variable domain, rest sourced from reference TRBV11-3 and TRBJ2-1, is EAGVVQSPRYKIIEKKQPVAFWCNPISGHNTLYWYLQNLGQGPELLIRYENEEAVDDSQLPKDRFSAERLKGVDSTLKIQPAELGDSAVYLCASSLGRGREQFFGPGTRLTVL.

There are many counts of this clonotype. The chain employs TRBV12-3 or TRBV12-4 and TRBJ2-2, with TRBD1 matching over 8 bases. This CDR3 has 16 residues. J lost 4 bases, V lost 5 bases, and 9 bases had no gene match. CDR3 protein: CASSPGQGIGTGELFF. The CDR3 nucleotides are TGTGCCAGCAGTCCCGGACAGGGAATAGGCACCGGGGAGCTGTTTTTT.

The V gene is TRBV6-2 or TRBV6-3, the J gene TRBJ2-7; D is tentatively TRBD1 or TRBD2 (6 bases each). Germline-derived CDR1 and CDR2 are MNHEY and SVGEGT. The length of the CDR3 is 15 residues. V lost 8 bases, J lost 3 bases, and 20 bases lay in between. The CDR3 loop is CASAVIPGGGYEQYF. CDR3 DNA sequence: TGTGCCAGCGCAGTCATACCCGGGGGCGGCTACGAGCAGTACTTC.

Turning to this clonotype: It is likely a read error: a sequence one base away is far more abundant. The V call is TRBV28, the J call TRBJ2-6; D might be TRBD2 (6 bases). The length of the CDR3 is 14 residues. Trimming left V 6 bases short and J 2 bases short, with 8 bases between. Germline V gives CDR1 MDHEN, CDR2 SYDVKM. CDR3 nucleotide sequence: TGTGCCAGCAGCCAGCGGGCTGGGGCCAACGTCCTGACTTTC. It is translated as CASSQRAGANVLTF. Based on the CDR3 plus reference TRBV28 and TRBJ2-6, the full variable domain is DVKVTQSSRYLVKRTGEKVFLECVQDMDHENMFWYRQDPGLGLRLIYFSYDVKMKEKGDIPEGYSVSREKKERFSLILESASTNQTSMYLCASSQRAGANVLTFGAGSRLTVL.